Included here is one T cell receptor beta chain sequence, with context. Its antigen is currently unknown. TCRdb called the reads again in MiXCR, with one record for every CDR3 protein. The table has 700,000 to 900,000 distinct CDR3 sequences, about 29% seen once; the top ten hold 13%. The data were taken from a study of T cell repertoires in cytomegalovirus infection. Across the study: It was the public TCR beta signatures that indicated both CMV infection and matching HLA type.

Study-level findings and limits: Summed frequency of shared TCR beta families picked out CMV carriers who also had the relevant HLA. In two of eight donors, the top clonotype was HLA-C-restricted CMV-specific.

Germline loops: CDR1 MNHEY, CDR2 SMNVEV (reference sequence). The V end was cut by 3 bases, the J end by 4 bases, with 9 bases between. The CDR3 contains 14 residues. Here the sequenced sample was cultured CD8+ T cells from PBMCs, taken from culture after CMV antigen stimulation. The V call is TRBV27, the J call TRBJ2-2; no definite D call. This clonotype was obtained from a human donor in good health (CMV status not recorded). Some clones in this sample may be carry-over from other donors' samples. The chain's CDR3 is CASSFLFPTGELFF. The DNA for the CDR3 is TGTGCCAGCAGTTTCCTGTTTCCCACCGGGGAGCTGTTTTTT.